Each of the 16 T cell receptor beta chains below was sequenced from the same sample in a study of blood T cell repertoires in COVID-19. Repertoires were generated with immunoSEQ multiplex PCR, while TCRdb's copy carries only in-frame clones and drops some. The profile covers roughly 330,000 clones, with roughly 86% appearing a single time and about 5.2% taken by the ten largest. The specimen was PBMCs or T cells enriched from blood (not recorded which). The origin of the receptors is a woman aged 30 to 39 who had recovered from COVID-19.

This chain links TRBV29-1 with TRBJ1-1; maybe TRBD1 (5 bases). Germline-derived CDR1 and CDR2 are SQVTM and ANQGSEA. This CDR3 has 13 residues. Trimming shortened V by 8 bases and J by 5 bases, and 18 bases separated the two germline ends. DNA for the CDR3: TGCAGCATCCGAGGGCAGGGAGGGACTGAAGCTTTCTTT. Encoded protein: CSIRGQGGTEAFF.

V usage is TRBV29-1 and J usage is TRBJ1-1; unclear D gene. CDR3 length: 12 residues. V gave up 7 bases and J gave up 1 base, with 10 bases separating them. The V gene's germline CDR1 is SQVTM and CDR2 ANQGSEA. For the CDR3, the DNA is TGCAGCGCACAGCTCCGGAACACTGAAGCTTTCTTT. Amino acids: CSAQLRNTEAFF.

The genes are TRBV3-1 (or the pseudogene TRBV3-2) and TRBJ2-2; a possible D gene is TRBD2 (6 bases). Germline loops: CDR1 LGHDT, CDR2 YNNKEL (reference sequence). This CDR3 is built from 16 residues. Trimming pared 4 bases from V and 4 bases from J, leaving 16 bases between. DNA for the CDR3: TGTGCCAGCAGCCTTTTGACGGGGGACCTCACCGGGGAGCTGTTTTTT. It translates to CASSLLTGDLTGELFF.

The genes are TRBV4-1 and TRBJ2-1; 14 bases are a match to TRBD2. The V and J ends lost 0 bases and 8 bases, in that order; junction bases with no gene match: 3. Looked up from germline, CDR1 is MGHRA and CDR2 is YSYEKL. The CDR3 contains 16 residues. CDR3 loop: CASSQETSGGVDEQFF. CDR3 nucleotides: TGCGCCAGCAGCCAAGAGACTAGCGGGGGGGTGGATGAGCAGTTCTTC.

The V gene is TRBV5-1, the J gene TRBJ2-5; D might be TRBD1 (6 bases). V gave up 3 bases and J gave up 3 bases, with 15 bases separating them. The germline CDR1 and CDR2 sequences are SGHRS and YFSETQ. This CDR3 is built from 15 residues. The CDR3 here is CASSSQVGAEETQYF. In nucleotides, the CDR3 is TGCGCCAGCAGCTCGCAGGTGGGGGCCGAAGAGACCCAGTACTTC. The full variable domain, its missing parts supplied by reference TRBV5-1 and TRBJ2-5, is KAGVTQTPRYLIKTRGQQVTLSCSPISGHRSVSWYQQTPGQGLQFLFEYFSETQRNKGNFPGRFSGRQFSNSRSEMNVSTLELGDSALYLCASSSQVGAEETQYFGPGTRLLVL.

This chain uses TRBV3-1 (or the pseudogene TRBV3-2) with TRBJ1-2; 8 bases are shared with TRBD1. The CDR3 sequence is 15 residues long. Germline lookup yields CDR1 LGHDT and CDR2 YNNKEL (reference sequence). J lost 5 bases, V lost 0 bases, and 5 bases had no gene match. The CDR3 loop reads CASSQDGQGRYGYTF. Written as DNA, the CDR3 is TGTGCCAGCAGCCAAGATGGACAGGGAAGATATGGCTACACCTTC.

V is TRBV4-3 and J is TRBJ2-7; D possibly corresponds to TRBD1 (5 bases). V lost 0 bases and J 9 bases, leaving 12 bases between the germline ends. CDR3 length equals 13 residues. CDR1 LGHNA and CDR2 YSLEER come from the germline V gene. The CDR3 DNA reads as TGCGCCAGCAGCCAAGATCCAGGGTTAGGGCAGTACTTC. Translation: CASSQDPGLGQYF.

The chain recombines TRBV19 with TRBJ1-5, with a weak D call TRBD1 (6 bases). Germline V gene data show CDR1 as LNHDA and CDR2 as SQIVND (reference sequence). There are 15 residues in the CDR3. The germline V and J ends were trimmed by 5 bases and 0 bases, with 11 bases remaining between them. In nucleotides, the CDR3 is TGTGCCAGTAGTCAAAGACAGGTTAGCAATCAGCCCCAGCATTTT. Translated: CASSQRQVSNQPQHF.

The CDR3 sequence is CASSKGQGLQFASGANVLTF. The CDR3 DNA sequence: TGTGCCAGTAGTAAGGGACAGGGCTTGCAGTTCGCCTCTGGGGCCAACGTCCTGACTTTC. The chain employs TRBV19 and TRBJ2-6, with 9 bases that match TRBD1. J lost 0 bases, V lost 4 bases, and 13 bases had no gene match. Germline CDR1 is LNHDA and CDR2 is SQIVND (reference sequence). CDR3 length: 20 residues.

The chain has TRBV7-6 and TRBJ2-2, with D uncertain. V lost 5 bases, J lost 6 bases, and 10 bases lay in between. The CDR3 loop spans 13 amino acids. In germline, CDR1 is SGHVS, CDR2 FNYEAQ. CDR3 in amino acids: CASSPRPAGELFF. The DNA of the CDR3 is TGTGCCAGCAGCCCGCGCCCGGCCGGGGAGCTGTTTTTT.

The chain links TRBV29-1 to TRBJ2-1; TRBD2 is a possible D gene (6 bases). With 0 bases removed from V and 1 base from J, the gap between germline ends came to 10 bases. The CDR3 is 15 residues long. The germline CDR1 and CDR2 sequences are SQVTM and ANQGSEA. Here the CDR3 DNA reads TGCAGCGTTGAAGACTCGGGACTGTCCTACAATGAGCAGTTCTTC. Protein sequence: CSVEDSGLSYNEQFF.

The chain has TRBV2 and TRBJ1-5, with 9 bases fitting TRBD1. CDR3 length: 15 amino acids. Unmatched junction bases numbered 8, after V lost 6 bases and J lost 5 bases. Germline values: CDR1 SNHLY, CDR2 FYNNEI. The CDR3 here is CASRDGTGNYQPQHF. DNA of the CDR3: TGTGCCAGCAGGGATGGGACAGGGAATTATCAGCCCCAGCATTTT. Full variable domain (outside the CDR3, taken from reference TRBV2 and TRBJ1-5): EPEVTQTPSHQVTQMGQEVILRCVPISNHLYFYWYRQILGQKVEFLVSFYNNEISEKSEIFDDQFSVERPDGSNFTLKIRSTKLEDSAMYFCASRDGTGNYQPQHFGDGTRLSIL.

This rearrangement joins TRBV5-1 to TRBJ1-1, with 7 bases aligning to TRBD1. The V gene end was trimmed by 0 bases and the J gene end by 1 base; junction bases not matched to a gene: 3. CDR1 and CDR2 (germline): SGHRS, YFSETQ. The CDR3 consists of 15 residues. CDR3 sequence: CASSLAPGGNTEAFF. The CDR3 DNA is TGCGCCAGCAGCTTGGCCCCAGGGGGGAACACTGAAGCTTTCTTT.

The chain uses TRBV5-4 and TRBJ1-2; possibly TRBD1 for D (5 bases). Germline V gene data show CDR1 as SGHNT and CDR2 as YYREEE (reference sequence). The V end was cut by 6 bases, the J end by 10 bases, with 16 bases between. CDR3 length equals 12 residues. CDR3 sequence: CASTGAGNNYTF. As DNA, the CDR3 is TGTGCCAGCACAGGCGCAGGGAACAACTACACCTTC.

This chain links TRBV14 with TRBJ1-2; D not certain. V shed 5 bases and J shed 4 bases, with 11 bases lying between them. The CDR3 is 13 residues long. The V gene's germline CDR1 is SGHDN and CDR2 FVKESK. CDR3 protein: CASSVQISYGYTF. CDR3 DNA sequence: TGTGCCAGCAGCGTACAGATTTCCTATGGCTACACCTTC.

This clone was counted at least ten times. The CDR3 nucleotides read TGTGCCAGCAGCCGCAATCTAAGGGACAGCAATGAGCAGTTCTTC. It specifies CASSRNLRDSNEQFF. This sequence joins TRBV7-9 and TRBJ2-1; the match to TRBD1 covers 7 bases. Germline CDR1 reads SEHNR; CDR2 reads FQNEAQ (reference sequence). J was trimmed by 6 bases and V by 5 bases; bases with no gene match: 10. The CDR3 has 15 residues.